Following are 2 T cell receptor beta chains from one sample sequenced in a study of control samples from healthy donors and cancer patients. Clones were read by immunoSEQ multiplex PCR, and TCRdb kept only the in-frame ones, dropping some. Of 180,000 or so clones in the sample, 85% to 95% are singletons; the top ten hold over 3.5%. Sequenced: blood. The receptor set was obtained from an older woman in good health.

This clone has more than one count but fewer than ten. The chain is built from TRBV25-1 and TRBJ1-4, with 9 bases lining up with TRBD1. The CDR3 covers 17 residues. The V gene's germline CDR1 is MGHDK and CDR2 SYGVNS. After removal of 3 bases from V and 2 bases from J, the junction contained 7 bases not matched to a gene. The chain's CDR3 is CASSDWTGAGTNEKLFF. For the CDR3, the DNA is TGTGCCAGCAGTGACTGGACAGGGGCGGGTACTAATGAAAAACTGTTTTTT.

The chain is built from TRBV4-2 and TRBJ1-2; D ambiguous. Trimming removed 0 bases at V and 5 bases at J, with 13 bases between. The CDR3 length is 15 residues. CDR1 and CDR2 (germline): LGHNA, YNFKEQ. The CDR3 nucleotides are TGTGCCAGCAGCCAAGATGGAGAGACCAGGTATGGCTACACCTTC. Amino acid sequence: CASSQDGETRYGYTF.